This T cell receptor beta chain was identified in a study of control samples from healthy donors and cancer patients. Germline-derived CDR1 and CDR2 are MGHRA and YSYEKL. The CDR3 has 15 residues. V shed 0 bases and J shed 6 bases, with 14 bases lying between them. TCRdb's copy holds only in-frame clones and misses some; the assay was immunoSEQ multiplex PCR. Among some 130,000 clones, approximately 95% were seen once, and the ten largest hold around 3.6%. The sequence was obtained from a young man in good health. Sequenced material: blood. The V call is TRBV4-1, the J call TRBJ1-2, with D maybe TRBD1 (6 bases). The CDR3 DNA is TGCGCCAGCAGCCAAGATACGGGGGCAGGTAATGGCTACACCTTC. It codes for CASSQDTGAGNGYTF.